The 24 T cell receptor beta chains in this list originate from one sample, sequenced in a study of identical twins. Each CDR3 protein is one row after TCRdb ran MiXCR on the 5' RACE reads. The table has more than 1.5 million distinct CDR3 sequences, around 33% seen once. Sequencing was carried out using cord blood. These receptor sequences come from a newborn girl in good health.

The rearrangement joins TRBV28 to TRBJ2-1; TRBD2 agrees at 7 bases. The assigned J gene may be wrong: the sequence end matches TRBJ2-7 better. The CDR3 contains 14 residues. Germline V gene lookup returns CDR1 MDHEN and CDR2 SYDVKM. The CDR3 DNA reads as TGTGCCAGCAGATCTGGACTAGTCTACAATGAGCAGTACTTC. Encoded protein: CASRSGLVYNEQYF.

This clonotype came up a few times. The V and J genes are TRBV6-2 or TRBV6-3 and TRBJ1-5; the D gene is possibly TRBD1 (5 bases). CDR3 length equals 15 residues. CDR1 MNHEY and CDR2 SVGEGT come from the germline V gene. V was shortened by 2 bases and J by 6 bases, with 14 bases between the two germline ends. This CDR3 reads CASSYGGIGSQPQHF. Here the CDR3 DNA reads TGTGCCAGCAGTTACGGGGGTATTGGGAGTCAGCCCCAGCATTTT.

In DNA, the CDR3 is TGTGCCAGCAGCCAAGACGCGACTAGCGGGAGGGCCAATGAGCAGTTCTTC. Residues: CASSQDATSGRANEQFF. The genes are TRBV3-1 and TRBJ2-1; 14 bases align to TRBD2. J was trimmed by 6 bases and V by 0 bases; bases with no gene match: 4. This CDR3 is 17 amino acids long. Germline V CDR1 and CDR2: LGHDT, YNNKEL (reference sequence).

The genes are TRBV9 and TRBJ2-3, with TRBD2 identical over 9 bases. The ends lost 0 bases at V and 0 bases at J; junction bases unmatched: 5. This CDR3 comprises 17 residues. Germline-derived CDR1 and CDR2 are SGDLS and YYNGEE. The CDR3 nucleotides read TGTGCCAGCAGCGTAGCTCTAGCGGGATCTAGCACAGATACGCAGTATTTT. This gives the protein CASSVALAGSSTDTQYF.

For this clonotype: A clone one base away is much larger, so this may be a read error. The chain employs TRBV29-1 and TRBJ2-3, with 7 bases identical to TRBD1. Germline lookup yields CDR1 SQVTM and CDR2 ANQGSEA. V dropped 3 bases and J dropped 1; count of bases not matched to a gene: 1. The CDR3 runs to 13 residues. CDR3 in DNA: TGCAGCGTTGACACAGGGGGCACAGATACGCAGTATTTT. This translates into CSVDTGGTDTQYF.

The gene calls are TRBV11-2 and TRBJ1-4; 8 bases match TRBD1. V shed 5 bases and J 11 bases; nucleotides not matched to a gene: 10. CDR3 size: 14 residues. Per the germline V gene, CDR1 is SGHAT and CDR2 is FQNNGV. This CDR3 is CASSPDRAVEKLFF. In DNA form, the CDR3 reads TGTGCCAGCAGCCCGGACAGGGCGGTTGAGAAACTGTTTTTT. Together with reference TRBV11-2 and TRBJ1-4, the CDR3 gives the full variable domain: EAGVAQSPRYKIIEKRQSVAFWCNPISGHATLYWYQQILGQGPKLLIQFQNNGVVDDSQLPKDRFSAERLKGVDSTLKIQPAKLEDSAVYLCASSPDRAVEKLFFGSGTQLSVL.

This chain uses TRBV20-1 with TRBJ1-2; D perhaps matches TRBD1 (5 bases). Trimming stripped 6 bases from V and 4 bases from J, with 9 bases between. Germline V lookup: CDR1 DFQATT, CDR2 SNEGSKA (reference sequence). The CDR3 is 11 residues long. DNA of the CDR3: TGCAGTGCAGGGACCACCTATGGCTACACCTTC. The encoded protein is CSAGTTYGYTF.

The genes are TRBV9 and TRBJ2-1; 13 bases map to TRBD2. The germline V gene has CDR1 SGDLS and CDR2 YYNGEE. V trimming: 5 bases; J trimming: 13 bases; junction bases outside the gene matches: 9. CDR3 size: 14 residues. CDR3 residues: CASSITSGGETQFF. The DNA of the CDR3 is TGTGCCAGCAGTATTACTAGCGGGGGGGAGACCCAGTTCTTC.

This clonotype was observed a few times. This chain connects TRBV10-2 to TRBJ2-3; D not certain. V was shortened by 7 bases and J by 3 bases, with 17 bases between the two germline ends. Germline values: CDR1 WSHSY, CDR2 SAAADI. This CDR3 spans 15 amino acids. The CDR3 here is CASTARVMQTDTQYF. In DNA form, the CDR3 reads TGCGCCAGCACCGCACGGGTGATGCAGACAGATACGCAGTATTTT.

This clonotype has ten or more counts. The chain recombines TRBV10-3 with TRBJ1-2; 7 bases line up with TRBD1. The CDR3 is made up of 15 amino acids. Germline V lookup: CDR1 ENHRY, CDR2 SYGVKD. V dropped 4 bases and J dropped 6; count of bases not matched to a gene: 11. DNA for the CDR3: TGTGCCATCAGTGCGTCGACAGGGAGTGAGAATGGCTACACCTTC. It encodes CAISASTGSENGYTF.

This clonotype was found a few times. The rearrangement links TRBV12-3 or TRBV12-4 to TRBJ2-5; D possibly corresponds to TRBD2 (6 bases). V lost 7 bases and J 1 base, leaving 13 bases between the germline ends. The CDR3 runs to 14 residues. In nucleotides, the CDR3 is TGTGCCAGCACCGCACTGGGACTCCAAGAGACCCAGTACTTC. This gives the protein CASTALGLQETQYF.

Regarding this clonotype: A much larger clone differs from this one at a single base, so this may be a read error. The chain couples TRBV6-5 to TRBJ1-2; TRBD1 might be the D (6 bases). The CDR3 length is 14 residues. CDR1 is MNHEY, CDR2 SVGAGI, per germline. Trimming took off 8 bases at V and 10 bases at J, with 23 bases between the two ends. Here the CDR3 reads CASGSGHSVGDYTF. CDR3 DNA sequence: TGTGCCAGCGGTTCGGGACATTCCGTAGGTGACTACACCTTC.

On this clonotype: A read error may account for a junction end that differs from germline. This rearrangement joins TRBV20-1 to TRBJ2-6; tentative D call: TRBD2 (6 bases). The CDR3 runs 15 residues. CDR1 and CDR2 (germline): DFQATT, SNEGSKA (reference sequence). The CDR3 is CSTREDNSGANVLTF. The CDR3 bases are TGCAGTACTAGGGAGGACAACTCTGGGGCCAACGTCCTGACTTTC.

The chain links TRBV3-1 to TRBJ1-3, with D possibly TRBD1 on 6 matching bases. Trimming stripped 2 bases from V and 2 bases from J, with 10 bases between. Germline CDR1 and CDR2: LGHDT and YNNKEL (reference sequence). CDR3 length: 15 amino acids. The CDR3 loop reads CASSQNRVAGNTIYF. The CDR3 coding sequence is TGTGCCAGCAGCCAAAACAGGGTGGCTGGAAACACCATATATTTT.

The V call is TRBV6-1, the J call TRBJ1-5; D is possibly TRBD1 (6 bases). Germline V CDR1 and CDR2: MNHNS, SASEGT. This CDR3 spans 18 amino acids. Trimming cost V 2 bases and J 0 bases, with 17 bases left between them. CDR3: CASSEKGGAQYSNQPQHF. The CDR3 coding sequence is TGTGCCAGCAGTGAAAAGGGGGGGGCCCAGTATAGCAATCAGCCCCAGCATTTT.

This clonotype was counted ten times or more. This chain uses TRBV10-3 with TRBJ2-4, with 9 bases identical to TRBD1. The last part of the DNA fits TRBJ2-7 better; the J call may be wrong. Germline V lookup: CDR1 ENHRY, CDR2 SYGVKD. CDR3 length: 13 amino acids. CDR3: CAISGTGAYEQYF. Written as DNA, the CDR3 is TGTGCCATCAGTGGGACAGGGGCGTACGAGCAGTACTTC.

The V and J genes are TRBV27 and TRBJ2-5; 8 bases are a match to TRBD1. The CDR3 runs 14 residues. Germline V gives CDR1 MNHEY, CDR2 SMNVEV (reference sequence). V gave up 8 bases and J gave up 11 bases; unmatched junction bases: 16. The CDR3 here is CASGGGTGYNEQYF. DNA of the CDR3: TGTGCCAGCGGTGGGGGGACAGGCTACAATGAGCAGTACTTC.

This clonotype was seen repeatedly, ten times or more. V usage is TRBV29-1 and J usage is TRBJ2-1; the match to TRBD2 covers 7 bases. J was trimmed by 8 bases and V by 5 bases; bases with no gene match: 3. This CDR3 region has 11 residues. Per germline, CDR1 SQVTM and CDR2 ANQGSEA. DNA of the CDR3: TGCAGCGTTCGCGGGAGCCATGAGCAGTTCTTC. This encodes CSVRGSHEQFF.

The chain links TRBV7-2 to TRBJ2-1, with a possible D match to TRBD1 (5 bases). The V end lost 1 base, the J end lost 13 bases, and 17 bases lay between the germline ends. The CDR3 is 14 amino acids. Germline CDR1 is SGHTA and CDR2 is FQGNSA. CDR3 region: CASSLGQGEEIQFF. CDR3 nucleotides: TGTGCCAGCAGCTTAGGGCAGGGTGAAGAGATCCAGTTCTTC.

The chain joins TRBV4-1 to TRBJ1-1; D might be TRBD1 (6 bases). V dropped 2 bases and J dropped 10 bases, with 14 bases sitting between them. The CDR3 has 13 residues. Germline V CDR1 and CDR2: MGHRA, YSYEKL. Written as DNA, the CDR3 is TGCGCCAGCAGCCAAATACCGGGACAACGAGCTTTCTTT. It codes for CASSQIPGQRAFF.

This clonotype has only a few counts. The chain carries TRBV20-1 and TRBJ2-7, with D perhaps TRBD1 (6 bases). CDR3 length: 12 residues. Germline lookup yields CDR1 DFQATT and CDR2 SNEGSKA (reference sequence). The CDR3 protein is CSTRDTNYEQYF. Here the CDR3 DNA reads TGCAGCACCCGGGACACTAACTACGAGCAGTACTTC.

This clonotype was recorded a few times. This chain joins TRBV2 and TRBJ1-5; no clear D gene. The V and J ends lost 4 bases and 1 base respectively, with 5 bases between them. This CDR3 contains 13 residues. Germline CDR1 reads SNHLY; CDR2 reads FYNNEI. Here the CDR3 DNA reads TGTGCCAGCAGTGGGAACAGCAATCAGCCCCAGCATTTT. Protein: CASSGNSNQPQHF. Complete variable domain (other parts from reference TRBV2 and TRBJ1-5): EPEVTQTPSHQVTQMGQEVILRCVPISNHLYFYWYRQILGQKVEFLVSFYNNEISEKSEIFDDQFSVERPDGSNFTLKIRSTKLEDSAMYFCASSGNSNQPQHFGDGTRLSIL.

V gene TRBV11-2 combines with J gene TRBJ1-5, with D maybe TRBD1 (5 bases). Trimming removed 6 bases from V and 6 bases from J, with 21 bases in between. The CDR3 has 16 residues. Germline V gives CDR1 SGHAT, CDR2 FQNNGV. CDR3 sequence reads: CASRAPSGRKTQPQHF. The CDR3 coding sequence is TGTGCCAGCAGGGCCCCCTCAGGGAGGAAGACTCAGCCCCAGCATTTT.

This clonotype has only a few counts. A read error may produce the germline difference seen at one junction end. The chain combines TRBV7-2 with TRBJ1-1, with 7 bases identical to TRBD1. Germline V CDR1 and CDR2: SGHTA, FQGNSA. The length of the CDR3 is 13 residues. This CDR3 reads CAGSLGQAGLAFF. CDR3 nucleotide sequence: TGTGCCGGCAGCTTAGGACAGGCCGGCTTGGCTTTCTTT.